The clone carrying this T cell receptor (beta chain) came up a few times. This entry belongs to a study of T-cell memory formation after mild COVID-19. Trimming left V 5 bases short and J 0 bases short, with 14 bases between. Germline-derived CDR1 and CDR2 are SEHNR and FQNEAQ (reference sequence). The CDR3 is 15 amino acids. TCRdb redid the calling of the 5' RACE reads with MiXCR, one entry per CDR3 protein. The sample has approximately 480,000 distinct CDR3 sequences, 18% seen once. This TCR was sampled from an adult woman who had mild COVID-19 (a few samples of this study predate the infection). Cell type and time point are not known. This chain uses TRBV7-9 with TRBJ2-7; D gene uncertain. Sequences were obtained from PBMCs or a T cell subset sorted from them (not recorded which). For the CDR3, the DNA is TGTGCCAGCAGCCCCCCGCCGTGGAGCTCCTACGAGCAGTACTTC. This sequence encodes CASSPPPWSSYEQYF.